These 12 T cell receptor beta chains share one sample of origin, sequenced in a study of CD8+ T cells in alopecia areata. Treatment indicated: oral pan-JAK inhibitor, 5-10 mg twice daily. The authors extracted RNA and reverse transcribed it into cDNA as the sequencing template. Using immunoSEQ multiplex PCR, the repertoire was profiled, and TCRdb retains in-frame clones only, with some absent. The data contain some 190,000 clones, approximately 65% of them seen just once; the ten biggest clones take up around 1.2%. Material: CD4+ T cells sorted from blood, obtained at approximately week 45, from a patient treated with tofacitinib. These receptors originate from a human donor with alopecia areata.

This CDR3 reads CASSYSHAGRTEAFF. The CDR3 DNA reads as TGTGCCAGCAGTTACTCTCATGCGGGTCGGACTGAAGCTTTCTTT. The chain couples TRBV6-5 to TRBJ1-1; D is uncertain. The CDR3 spans 15 residues. Trimming removed 0 bases at V and 5 bases at J, with 13 bases between. Germline CDR1 reads MNHEY; CDR2 reads SVGAGI.

This clone has a handful of counts. The gene calls are TRBV9 and TRBJ2-3; TRBD1 matches at 7 bases. Trimming took 4 bases from V and 6 from J; bases not matched to a gene: 11. Per the germline V gene, CDR1 is SGDLS and CDR2 is YYNGEE. The CDR3 runs to 15 residues. CDR3 residues: CASSPRDRTWDTQYF. The CDR3 coding sequence is TGTGCCAGCAGCCCCCGGGACAGAACTTGGGATACGCAGTATTTT.

V usage is TRBV29-1 and J usage is TRBJ1-1; D perhaps matches TRBD1 (6 bases). This CDR3 contains 15 residues. CDR1 is SQVTM, CDR2 ANQGSEA, per germline. Between the trimmed V and J ends, which lost 4 bases and 3 bases, there was a span of 18 bases. Here the CDR3 reads CSVVRQGKRDTEAFF. The CDR3 DNA is TGCAGCGTTGTTCGGCAGGGGAAGCGGGACACTGAAGCTTTCTTT.

Remarks on this clone: The same CDR3 arises from other DNA sequences in this sample as well. V and J are TRBV6-5 and TRBJ1-2; 7 positions agree with TRBD1. V shed 2 bases, J shed 4 bases, and the junction held 4 bases outside the gene matches. Germline V gene lookup returns CDR1 MNHEY and CDR2 SVGAGI. The CDR3 has 14 amino acids. The CDR3 DNA sequence: TGTGCCAGCAGTTACGACAGGGCTCCCTATGGCTACACCTTC. Encoded protein: CASSYDRAPYGYTF.

The chain recombines TRBV5-1 with TRBJ2-1; perhaps TRBD1 as D (6 bases). V was pared by 2 bases and J by 10 bases, with 10 bases between. This CDR3 is built from 12 residues. Germline V lookup: CDR1 SGHRS, CDR2 YFSETQ. The CDR3: CASSLEGQEQFF. The CDR3, as DNA: TGCGCCAGCAGCTTAGAAGGACAGGAGCAGTTCTTC.

The CDR3 DNA is TGTGCCAGCAGCTTAGTTGGAGGTCGGCAGACCTACGAGCAGTACTTC. Protein sequence: CASSLVGGRQTYEQYF. V gene TRBV7-2 combines with J gene TRBJ2-7, with D perhaps TRBD2 (5 bases). Trimming shortened V by 1 base and J by 2 bases, and 15 bases separated the two germline ends. In germline, CDR1 is SGHTA, CDR2 FQGNSA. CDR3 length: 16 amino acids.

The chain carries TRBV7-2 and TRBJ1-2; D not certain. V was pared by 0 bases and J by 8 bases, with 13 bases between. This CDR3 region has 14 residues. From germline, CDR1 is SGHTA and CDR2 FQGNSA. The CDR3 loop reads CASSLAPAAPGYTF. In nucleotides, the CDR3 is TGTGCCAGCAGCTTAGCCCCTGCGGCGCCGGGCTACACCTTC.

Turning to this clone: The identical CDR3 is also encoded by other nucleotide sequences in the sample. This rearrangement joins TRBV29-1 to TRBJ1-1; D is uncertain. Per germline, CDR1 SQVTM and CDR2 ANQGSEA. The V end was cut by 3 bases, the J end by 0 bases, with 11 bases between. The CDR3 has 14 amino acids. CDR3 in DNA: TGCAGCGTTGAGAGAAGGCAGATGAACACTGAAGCTTTCTTT. It encodes CSVERRQMNTEAFF.

Here the CDR3 reads CSVGTGNEQYF. In DNA form, the CDR3 reads TGCAGCGTTGGGACAGGAAACGAGCAGTACTTC. V gene TRBV29-1 combines with J gene TRBJ2-7, with 7 bases aligning to TRBD1. Germline values: CDR1 SQVTM, CDR2 ANQGSEA. The trim removed 4 bases at V and 5 bases at J, leaving 2 bases unmatched. The CDR3 extends over 11 amino acids.

The genes are TRBV6-1 and TRBJ1-1; no definite D call. V was cut by 9 bases and J by 0 bases, with 11 bases left in between. The germline CDR1 and CDR2 sequences are MNHNS and SASEGT. CDR3 length equals 13 residues. DNA for the CDR3: TGTGCCAGTCGACTTTTGTTGAACACTGAAGCTTTCTTT. It translates to CASRLLLNTEAFF.

The chain uses TRBV2 and TRBJ2-3, with D unclear. V was trimmed by 0 bases and J by 7 bases, leaving 11 bases between them. The V gene's germline CDR1 is SNHLY and CDR2 FYNNEI. The length of the CDR3 is 14 residues. In DNA, the CDR3 is TGTGCCAGCAGTGAAGCGACTCCCCCAAATACGCAGTATTTT. Encoded protein: CASSEATPPNTQYF.

The chain has TRBV6-1 and TRBJ1-1; D may be TRBD1 (5 bases). Germline CDR1 MNHNS, CDR2 SASEGT. Trimming cost V 6 bases and J 7 bases, with 18 bases left between them. The CDR3 is made up of 14 amino acids. CDR3 protein: CASRRFSRGVEAFF. CDR3 DNA: TGTGCCAGCAGGCGATTTTCCCGGGGGGTTGAAGCTTTCTTT.